This TCR beta chain was recorded in a study of T cell repertoires in cytomegalovirus infection. Looking at the study overall: Both a matching HLA type and CMV infection were indicated by public TCR beta signatures.

Each CDR3 protein gets one entry after TCRdb re-called the reads with MiXCR. The data contain approximately 500,000 distinct CDR3 sequences, about 11% of them singletons. This clonotype was found a few times. The origin of this receptor is a human donor in good health (CMV status not recorded). Some clones in this sample may be carry-over from other donors' samples. Material: PBMCs.

The CDR3 nucleotides are TGTGCCAGCAGCGTAGCTGGCACAGGGAAGGAATCTGAAGCTTTCTTT. This codes for CASSVAGTGKESEAFF. The rearrangement joins TRBV9 to TRBJ1-1; a weak D match, TRBD1 (6 bases). Germline V gene data show CDR1 as SGDLS and CDR2 as YYNGEE. Trimming left V 0 bases short and J 6 bases short, with 18 bases between. The CDR3 has 16 amino acids.